This T cell receptor (beta chain) was captured by sequencing in a study of T cell repertoires in cytomegalovirus infection. TCRdb reprocessed the reads via MiXCR and lists one record per CDR3 protein. This sample has approximately 500,000 distinct CDR3 sequences, with about 15% found just once. The CDR3 is 11 residues long. The V gene lost 7 bases and the J gene lost 4 bases, with 11 bases spanning the gap. The V gene's germline CDR1 is SQVTM and CDR2 ANQGSEA. This sequence was found in a human donor in good health (CMV status not recorded). Some clones in this sample may be carry-over from other donors' samples. The chain employs TRBV29-1 and TRBJ2-7, with D perhaps TRBD1 (7 bases). Sequenced material: CD8+ T cells from PBMCs. This CDR3 reads CSGGDSYEQYF. The CDR3 DNA reads as TGCAGCGGGGGGGACAGTTACGAGCAGTACTTC.